Detailed here is one T cell receptor beta chain. Its specificity is unknown. An assay was performed, and its level was deep. Only in-frame clones appear in the TCRdb table, and some are missing; sequencing was by immunoSEQ multiplex PCR. This sample has about 2,200,000 clones, with under 95% found just once. The data were taken from a study of shared clonotypes between healthy human individuals. Study-wide background: Every donor yielded three CD4 naive, three CD4 memory, two CD8 naive and one CD8 memory plate. Study conclusions and caveats: Non-shared clonotypes displayed generation probabilities falling below those of clonotypes present in all four donors. Richness estimates generally favored naive over memory subsets.

This CDR3 contains 16 residues. The ends were cut back, 1 base at V and 7 bases at J, with 18 bases in the middle. Germline V gene lookup returns CDR1 SGHRS and CDR2 YFSETQ. CD8 cells classed as naive were CD45RO-negative and positively selected for CCR7, excluding terminally differentiated effector memory CD45RA+ cells. The chain links TRBV5-1 to TRBJ2-1; D ambiguous. The TCR was taken from a man aged 18 to 30 in good health. Some clones in this sample may be carry-over from other donors' samples. The sample was naive CD8+ T cells from PBMCs. This CDR3 is CASSLLPLGDRNEQFF. The DNA of the CDR3 is TGCGCCAGCAGCTTGTTACCTCTTGGGGATCGGAATGAGCAGTTCTTC.